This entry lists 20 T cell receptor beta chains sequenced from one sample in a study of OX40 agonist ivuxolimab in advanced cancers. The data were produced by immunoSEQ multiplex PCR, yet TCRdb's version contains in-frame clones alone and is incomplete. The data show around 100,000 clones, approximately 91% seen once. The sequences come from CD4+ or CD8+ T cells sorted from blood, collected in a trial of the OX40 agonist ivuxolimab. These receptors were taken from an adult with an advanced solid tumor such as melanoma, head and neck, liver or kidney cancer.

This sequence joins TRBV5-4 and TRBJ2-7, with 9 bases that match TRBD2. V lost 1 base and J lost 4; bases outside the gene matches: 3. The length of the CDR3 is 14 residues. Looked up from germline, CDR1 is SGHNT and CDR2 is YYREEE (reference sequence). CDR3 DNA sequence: TGTGCCAGCAGCTTGAGCGGGAGGTCTTACGAGCAGTACTTC. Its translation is CASSLSGRSYEQYF.

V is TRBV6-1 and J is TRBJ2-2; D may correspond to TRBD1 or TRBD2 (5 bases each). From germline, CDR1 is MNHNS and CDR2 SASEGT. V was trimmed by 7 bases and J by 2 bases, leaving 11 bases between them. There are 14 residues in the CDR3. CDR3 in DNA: TGTGCCAGCACTAGGGACGCTAACACCGGGGAGCTGTTTTTT. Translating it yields CASTRDANTGELFF.

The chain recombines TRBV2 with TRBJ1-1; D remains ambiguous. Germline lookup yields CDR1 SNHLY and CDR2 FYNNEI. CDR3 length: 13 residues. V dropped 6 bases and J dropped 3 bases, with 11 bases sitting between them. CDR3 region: CASSHYQDTEAFF. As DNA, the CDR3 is TGTGCCAGCAGCCACTACCAGGACACTGAAGCTTTCTTT.

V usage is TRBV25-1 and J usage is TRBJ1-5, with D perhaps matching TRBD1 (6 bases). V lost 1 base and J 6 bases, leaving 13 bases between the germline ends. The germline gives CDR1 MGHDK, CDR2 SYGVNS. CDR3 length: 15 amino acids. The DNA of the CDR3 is TGTGCCAGCAGTGAATCGGGCAGGGGAGGTCAGCCCCAGCATTTT. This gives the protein CASSESGRGGQPQHF. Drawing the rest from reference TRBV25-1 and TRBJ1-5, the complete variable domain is EADIYQTPRYLVIGTGKKITLECSQTMGHDKMYWYQQDPGMELHLIHYSYGVNSTEKGDLSSESTVSRIRTEHFPLTLESARPSHTSQYLCASSESGRGGQPQHFGDGTRLSIL.

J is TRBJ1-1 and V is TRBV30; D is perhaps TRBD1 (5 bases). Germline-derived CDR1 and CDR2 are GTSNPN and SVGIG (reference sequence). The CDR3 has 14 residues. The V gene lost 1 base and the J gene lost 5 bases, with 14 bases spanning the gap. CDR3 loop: CAWSAAGYITEAFF. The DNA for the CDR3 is TGTGCCTGGAGTGCCGCAGGGTATATAACTGAAGCTTTCTTT. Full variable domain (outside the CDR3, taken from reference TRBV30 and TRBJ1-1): SQTIHQWPATLVQPVGSPLSLECTVEGTSNPNLYWYRQAAGRGLQLLFYSVGIGQISSEVPQNLSASRPQDRQFILSSKKLLLSDSGFYLCAWSAAGYITEAFFGQGTRLTVV.

CDR3 in DNA: TGCGCCAGCAGGGAGACAGTTTATGACGAGCAGTACTTC. This sequence encodes CASRETVYDEQYF. The chain uses TRBV5-1 and TRBJ2-7, with D possibly matching TRBD1 (5 bases). CDR1 is SGHRS and CDR2 is YFSETQ in the germline V gene. V lost 5 bases and J 5 bases, leaving 14 bases between the germline ends. The CDR3 is 13 amino acids.

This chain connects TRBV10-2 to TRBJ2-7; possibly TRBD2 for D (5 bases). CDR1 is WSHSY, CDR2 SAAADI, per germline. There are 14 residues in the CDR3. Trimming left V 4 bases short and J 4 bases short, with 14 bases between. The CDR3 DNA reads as TGCGCCAGCAGTGTATTAGCGAGCTTTTACGAGCAGTACTTC. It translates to CASSVLASFYEQYF.

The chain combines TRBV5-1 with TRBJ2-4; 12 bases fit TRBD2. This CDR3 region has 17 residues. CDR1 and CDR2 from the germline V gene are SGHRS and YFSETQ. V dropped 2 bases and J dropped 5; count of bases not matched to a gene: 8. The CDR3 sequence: CASSFGLAGGFENIQYF. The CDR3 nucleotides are TGCGCCAGCAGCTTCGGGCTAGCGGGAGGGTTCGAAAACATTCAGTACTTC. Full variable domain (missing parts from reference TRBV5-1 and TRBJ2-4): KAGVTQTPRYLIKTRGQQVTLSCSPISGHRSVSWYQQTPGQGLQFLFEYFSETQRNKGNFPGRFSGRQFSNSRSEMNVSTLELGDSALYLCASSFGLAGGFENIQYFGAGTRLSVL.

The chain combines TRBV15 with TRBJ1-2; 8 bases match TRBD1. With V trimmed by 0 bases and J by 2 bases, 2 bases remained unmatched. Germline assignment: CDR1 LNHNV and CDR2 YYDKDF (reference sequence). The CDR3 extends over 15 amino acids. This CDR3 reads CATSRDRGRNYGYTF. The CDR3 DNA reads TGTGCCACCAGCAGAGACAGGGGGCGAAACTATGGCTACACCTTC.

The CDR3 region is CASSLAAAPTDTQYF. In DNA, the CDR3 is TGCGCCAGCAGCTTGGCAGCGGCGCCCACAGATACGCAGTATTTT. The chain carries TRBV5-1 and TRBJ2-3; TRBD2 is a possible D gene (5 bases). The V gene lost 0 bases and the J gene lost 2 bases, with 10 bases spanning the gap. CDR3 length: 15 residues. Germline CDR1 and CDR2: SGHRS and YFSETQ.

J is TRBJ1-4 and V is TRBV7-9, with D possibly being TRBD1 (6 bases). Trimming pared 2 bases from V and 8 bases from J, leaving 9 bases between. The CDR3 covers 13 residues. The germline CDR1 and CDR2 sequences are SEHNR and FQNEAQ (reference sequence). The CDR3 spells CASSLRGQEKLFF. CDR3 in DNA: TGTGCCAGCAGCTTACGGGGGCAGGAAAAACTGTTTTTT.

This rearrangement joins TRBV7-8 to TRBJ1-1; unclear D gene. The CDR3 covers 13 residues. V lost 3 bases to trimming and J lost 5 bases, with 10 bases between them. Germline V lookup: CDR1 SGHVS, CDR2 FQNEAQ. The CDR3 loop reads CASSLGFPTEAFF. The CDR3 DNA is TGTGCCAGCAGCTTGGGGTTCCCTACTGAAGCTTTCTTT.

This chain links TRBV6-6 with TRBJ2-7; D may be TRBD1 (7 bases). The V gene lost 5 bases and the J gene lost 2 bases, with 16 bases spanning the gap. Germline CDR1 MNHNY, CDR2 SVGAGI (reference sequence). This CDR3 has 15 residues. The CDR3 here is CASSTRTGLTYEQYF. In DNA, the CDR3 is TGTGCCAGCAGTACTCGGACAGGACTAACCTACGAGCAGTACTTC.

The CDR3, as DNA: TGCAGCGTTAGAGGGACTTCTGAAGCTTTCTTT. Translated, it gives CSVRGTSEAFF. V gene TRBV29-1 combines with J gene TRBJ1-1, with a tentative D call TRBD1 (5 bases). Germline lookup yields CDR1 SQVTM and CDR2 ANQGSEA. The CDR3 is 11 residues long. The germline V and J ends were trimmed by 5 bases and 6 bases, with 10 bases remaining between them. Supplemented by reference TRBV29-1 and TRBJ1-1, the full variable domain reads SAVISQKPSRDICQRGTSLTIQCQVDSQVTMMFWYRQQPGQSLTLIATANQGSEATYESGFVIDKFPISRPNLTFSTLTVSNMSPEDSSIYLCSVRGTSEAFFGQGTRLTVV.

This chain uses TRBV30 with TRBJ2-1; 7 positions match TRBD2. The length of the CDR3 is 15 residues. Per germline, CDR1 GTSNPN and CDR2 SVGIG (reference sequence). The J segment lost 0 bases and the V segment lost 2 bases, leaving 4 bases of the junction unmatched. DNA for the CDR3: TGTGCCTGGAGTACGGGCGGGAGCTCCTACAATGAGCAGTTCTTC. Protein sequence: CAWSTGGSSYNEQFF. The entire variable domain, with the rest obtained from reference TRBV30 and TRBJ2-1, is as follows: SQTIHQWPATLVQPVGSPLSLECTVEGTSNPNLYWYRQAAGRGLQLLFYSVGIGQISSEVPQNLSASRPQDRQFILSSKKLLLSDSGFYLCAWSTGGSSYNEQFFGPGTRLTVL.

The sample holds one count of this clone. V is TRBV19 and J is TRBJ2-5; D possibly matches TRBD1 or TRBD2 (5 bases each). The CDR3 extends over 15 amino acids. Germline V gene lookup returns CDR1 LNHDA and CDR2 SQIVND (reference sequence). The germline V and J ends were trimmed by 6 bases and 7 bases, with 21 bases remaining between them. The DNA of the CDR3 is TGTGCCAGTAGCCGCCAGGGTGAGCGGACCTCGACCCAGTACTTC. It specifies CASSRQGERTSTQYF.

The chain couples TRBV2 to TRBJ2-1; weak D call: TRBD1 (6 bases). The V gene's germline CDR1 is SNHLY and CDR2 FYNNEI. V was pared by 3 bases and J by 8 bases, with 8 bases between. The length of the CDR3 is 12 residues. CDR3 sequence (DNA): TGTGCCAGCAGTGAGCAGGGGTATGAGCAGTTCTTC. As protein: CASSEQGYEQFF.

The CDR3 DNA follows: TGCAGCGTTGGGACGGGAAACACTGAAGCTTTCTTT. Protein product: CSVGTGNTEAFF. The V gene is TRBV29-1, the J gene TRBJ1-1; D ambiguous. The V gene's germline CDR1 is SQVTM and CDR2 ANQGSEA. The CDR3 length is 12 residues. V was cut by 4 bases and J by 2 bases, with 8 bases left in between.

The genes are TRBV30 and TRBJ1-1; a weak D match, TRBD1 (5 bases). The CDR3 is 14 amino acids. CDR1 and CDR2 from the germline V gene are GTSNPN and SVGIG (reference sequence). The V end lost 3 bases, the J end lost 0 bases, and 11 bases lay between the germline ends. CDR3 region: CAWRSPGMNTEAFF. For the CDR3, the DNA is TGTGCCTGGAGGAGTCCAGGGATGAACACTGAAGCTTTCTTT.

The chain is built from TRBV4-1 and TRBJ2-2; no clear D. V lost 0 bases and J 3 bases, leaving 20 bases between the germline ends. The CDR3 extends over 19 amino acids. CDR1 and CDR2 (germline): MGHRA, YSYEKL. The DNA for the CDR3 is TGCGCCAGCAGCCAAGATCACGAGGCGACGGTCCCCGACACCGGGGAGCTGTTTTTT. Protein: CASSQDHEATVPDTGELFF.